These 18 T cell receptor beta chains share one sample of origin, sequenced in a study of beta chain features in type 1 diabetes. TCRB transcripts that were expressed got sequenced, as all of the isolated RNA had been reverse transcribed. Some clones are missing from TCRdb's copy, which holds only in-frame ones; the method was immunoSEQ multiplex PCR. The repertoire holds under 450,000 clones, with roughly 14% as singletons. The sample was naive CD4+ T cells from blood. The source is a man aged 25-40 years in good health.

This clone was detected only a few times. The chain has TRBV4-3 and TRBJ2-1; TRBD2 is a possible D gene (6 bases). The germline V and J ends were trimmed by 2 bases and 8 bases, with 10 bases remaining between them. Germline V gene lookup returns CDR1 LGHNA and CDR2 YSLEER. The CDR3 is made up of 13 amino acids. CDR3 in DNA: TGCGCCAGCAGCCAACAACTAGCACATGAGCAGTTCTTC. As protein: CASSQQLAHEQFF.

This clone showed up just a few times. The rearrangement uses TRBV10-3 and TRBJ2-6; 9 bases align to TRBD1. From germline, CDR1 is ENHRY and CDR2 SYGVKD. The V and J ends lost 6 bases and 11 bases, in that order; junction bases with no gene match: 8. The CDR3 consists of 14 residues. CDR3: CAIRGTGRPDVLTF. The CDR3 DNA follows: TGTGCCATCAGAGGGACAGGGCGTCCCGACGTCCTGACTTTC.

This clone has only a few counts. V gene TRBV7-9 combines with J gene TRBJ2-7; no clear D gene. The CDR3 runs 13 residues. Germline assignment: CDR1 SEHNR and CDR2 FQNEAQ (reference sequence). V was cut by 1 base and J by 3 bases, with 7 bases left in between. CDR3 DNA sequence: TGTGCCAGCAGCTTAGGTCTCCACTACGAGCAGTACTTC. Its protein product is CASSLGLHYEQYF. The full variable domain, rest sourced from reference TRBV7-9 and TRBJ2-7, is DTGVSQNPRHKITKRGQNVTFRCDPISEHNRLYWYRQTLGQGPEFLTYFQNEAQLEKSRLLSDRFSAERPKGSFSTLEIQRTEQGDSAMYLCASSLGLHYEQYFGPGTRLTVT.

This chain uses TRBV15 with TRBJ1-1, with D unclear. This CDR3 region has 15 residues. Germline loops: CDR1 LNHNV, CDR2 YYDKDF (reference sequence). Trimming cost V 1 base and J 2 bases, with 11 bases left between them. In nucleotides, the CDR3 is TGTGCCACCAGCAGAGTGTTAGGGCCAAACACTGAAGCTTTCTTT. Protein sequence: CATSRVLGPNTEAFF.

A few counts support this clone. In nucleotides, the CDR3 is TGCGCCAGCAGCTTGATTTTGGTCAGTTCCTCCTACAATGAGCAGTTCTTC. This codes for CASSLILVSSSYNEQFF. This rearrangement joins TRBV5-1 to TRBJ2-1, with D uncertain. The CDR3 runs 17 residues. Germline CDR1 and CDR2: SGHRS and YFSETQ. V shed 1 base and J shed 0 bases, with 14 bases lying between them.

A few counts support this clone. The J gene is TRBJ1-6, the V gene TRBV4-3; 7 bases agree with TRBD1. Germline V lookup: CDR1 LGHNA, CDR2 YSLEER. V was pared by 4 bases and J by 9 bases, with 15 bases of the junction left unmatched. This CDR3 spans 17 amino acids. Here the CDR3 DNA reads TGCGCCAGCAGCCGGACAGTAGACAGGGTAAATCCTTCACCCCTCCACTTT. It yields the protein CASSRTVDRVNPSPLHF.

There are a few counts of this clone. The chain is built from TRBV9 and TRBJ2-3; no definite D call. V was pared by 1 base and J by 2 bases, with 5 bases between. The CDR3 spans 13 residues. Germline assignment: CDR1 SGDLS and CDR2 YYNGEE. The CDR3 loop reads CASSVIPTDTQYF. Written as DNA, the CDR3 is TGTGCCAGCAGCGTAATCCCCACAGATACGCAGTATTTT.

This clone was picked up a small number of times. CDR3 nucleotides: TGTGCCAGCAGCCTGATAAACAATGAGCAGTTCTTC. Protein: CASSLINNEQFF. The genes are TRBV7-2 and TRBJ2-1; D gene uncertain. CDR1 is SGHTA and CDR2 is FQGNSA in the germline V gene. V shed 5 bases and J shed 5 bases, with 7 bases lying between them. The CDR3 runs 12 residues.

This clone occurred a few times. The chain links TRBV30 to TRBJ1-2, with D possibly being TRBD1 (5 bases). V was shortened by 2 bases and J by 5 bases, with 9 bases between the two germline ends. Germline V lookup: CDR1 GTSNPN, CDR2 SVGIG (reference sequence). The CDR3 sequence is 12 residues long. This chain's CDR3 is CAWSTGEYGYTF. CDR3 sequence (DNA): TGTGCCTGGAGTACAGGAGAATATGGCTACACCTTC.

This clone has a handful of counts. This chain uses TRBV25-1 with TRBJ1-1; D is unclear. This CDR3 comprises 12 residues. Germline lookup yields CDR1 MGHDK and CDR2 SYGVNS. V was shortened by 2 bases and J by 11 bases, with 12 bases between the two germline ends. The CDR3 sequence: CASSEGQMEAFF. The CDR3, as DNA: TGTGCCAGCAGTGAAGGGCAGATGGAGGCTTTCTTT.

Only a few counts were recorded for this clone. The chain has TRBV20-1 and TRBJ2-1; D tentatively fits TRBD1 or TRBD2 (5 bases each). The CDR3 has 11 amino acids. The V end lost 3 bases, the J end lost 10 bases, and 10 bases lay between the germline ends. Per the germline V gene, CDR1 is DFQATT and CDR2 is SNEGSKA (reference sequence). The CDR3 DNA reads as TGCAGTGCTAGGGGACGTTGGGAGCAGTTCTTC. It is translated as CSARGRWEQFF.

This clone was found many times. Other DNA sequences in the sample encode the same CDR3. The CDR3 loop is CSVRRGANQPQHF. The CDR3 region has the DNA TGCAGCGTTCGTCGAGGCGCTAATCAGCCCCAGCATTTT. The chain has TRBV29-1 and TRBJ1-5; D ambiguous. The germline CDR1 and CDR2 sequences are SQVTM and ANQGSEA. Trimming cost V 5 bases and J 4 bases, with 12 bases left between them. The CDR3 is 13 amino acids.

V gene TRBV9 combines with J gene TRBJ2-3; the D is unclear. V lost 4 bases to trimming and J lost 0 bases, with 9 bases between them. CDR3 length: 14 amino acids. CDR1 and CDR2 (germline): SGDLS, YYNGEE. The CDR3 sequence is CASSPQYSTDTQYF. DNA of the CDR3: TGTGCCAGCAGCCCTCAATATAGCACAGATACGCAGTATTTT.

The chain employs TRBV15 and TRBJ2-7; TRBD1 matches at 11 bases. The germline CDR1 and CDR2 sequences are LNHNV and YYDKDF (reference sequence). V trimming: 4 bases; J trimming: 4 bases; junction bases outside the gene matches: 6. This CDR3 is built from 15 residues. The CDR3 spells CATSTGQGAYYEQYF. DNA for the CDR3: TGTGCCACCAGCACTGGACAGGGGGCTTATTACGAGCAGTACTTC.

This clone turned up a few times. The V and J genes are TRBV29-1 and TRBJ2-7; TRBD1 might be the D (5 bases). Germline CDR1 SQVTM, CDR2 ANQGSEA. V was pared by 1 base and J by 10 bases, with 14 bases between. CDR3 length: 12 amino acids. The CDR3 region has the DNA TGCAGCGTTGAAGGAGGCCAGGGTAGCCAGTACTTC. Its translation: CSVEGGQGSQYF.

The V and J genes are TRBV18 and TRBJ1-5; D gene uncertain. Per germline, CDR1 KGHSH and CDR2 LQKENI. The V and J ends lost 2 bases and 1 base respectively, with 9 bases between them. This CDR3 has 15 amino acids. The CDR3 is CASSPAGVSNQPQHF. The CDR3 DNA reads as TGTGCCAGCTCACCAGCCGGGGTAAGCAATCAGCCCCAGCATTTT. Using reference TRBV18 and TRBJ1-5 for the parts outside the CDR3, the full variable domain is NAGVMQNPRHLVRRRGQEARLRCSPMKGHSHVYWYRQLPEEGLKFMVYLQKENIIDESGMPKERFSAEFPKEGPSILRIQQVVRGDSAAYFCASSPAGVSNQPQHFGDGTRLSIL.

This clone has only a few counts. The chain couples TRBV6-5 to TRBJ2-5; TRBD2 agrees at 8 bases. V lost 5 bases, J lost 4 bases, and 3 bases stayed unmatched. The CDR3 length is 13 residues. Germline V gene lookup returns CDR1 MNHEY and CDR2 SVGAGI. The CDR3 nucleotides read TGTGCCAGCAGTCCGAGCGGGAGAGAGACCCAGTACTTC. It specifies CASSPSGRETQYF.

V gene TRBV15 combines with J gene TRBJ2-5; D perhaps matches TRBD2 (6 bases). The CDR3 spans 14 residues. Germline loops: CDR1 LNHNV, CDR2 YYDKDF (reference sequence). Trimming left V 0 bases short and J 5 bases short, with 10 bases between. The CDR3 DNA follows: TGTGCCACCAGCAGAGAGGCGGGGTGGGAGACCCAGTACTTC. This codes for CATSREAGWETQYF.